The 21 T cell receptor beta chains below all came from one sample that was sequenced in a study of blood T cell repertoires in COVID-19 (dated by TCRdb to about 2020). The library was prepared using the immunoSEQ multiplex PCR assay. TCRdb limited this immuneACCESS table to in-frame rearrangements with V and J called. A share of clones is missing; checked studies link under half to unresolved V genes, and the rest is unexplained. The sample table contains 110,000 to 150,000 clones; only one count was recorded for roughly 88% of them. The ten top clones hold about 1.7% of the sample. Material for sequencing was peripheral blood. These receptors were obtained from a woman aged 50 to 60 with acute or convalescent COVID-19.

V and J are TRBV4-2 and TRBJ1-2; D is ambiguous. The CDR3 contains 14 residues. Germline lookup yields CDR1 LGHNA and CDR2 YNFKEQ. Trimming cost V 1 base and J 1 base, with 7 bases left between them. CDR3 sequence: CASSQGGSNYGYTF. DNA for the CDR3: TGTGCCAGCAGCCAAGGAGGGAGTAACTATGGCTACACCTTC.

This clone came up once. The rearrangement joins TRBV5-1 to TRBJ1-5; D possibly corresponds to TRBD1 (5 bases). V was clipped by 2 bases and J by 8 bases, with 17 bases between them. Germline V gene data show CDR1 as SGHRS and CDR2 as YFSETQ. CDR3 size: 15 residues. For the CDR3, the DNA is TGCGCCAGCAGCTTTGCCCAGGGCGACGGTAAGCCCCAGCATTTT. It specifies CASSFAQGDGKPQHF.

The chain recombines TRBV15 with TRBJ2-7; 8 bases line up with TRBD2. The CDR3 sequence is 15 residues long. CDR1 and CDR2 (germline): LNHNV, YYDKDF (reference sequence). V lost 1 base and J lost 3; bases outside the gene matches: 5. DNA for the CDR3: TGTGCCACCAGCAGAGCGGATAGCGGGAACTACGAGCAGTACTTC. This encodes CATSRADSGNYEQYF.

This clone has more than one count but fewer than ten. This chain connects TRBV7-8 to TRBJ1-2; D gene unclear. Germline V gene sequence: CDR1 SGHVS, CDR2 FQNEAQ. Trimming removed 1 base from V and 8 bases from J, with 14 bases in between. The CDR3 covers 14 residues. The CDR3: CASSLETSLTGYTF. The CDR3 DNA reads TGTGCCAGCAGCTTAGAGACCTCACTAACGGGCTACACCTTC.

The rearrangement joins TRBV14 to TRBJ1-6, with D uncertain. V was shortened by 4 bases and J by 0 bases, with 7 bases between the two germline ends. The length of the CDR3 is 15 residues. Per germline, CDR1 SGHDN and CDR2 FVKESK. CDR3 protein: CASSPPGSYNSPLHF. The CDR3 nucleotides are TGTGCCAGCAGCCCCCCCGGCTCCTATAATTCACCCCTCCACTTT.

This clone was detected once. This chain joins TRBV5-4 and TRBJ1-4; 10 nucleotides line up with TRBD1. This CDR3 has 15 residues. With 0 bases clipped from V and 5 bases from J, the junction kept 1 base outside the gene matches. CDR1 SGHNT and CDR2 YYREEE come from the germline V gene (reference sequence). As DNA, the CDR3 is TGTGCCAGCAGCTTGGGGACAGGGGGAAATGAAAAACTGTTTTTT. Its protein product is CASSLGTGGNEKLFF.

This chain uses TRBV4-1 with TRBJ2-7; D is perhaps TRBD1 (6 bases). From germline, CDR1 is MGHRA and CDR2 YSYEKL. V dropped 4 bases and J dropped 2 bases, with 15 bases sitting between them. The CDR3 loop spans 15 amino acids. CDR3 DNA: TGCGCCAGCAGCCCAGGGGAGAACCTTGCCTACGAGCAGTACTTC. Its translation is CASSPGENLAYEQYF.

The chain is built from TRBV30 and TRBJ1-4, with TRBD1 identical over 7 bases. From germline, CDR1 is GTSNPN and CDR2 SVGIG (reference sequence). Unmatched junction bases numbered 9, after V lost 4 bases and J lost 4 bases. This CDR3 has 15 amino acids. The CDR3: CAWTRTRQGNEKLFF. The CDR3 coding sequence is TGTGCCTGGACTCGAACGAGACAGGGTAATGAAAAACTGTTTTTT.

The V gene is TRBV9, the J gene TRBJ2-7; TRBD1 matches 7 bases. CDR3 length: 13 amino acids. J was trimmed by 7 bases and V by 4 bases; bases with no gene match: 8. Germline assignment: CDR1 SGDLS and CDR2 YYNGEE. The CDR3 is CASSPPTGREQYF. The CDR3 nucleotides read TGTGCCAGCAGCCCCCCGACAGGGCGGGAGCAGTACTTC.

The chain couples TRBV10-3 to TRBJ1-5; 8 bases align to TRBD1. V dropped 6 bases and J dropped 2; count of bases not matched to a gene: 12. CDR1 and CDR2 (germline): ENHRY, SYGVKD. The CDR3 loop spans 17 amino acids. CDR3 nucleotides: TGTGCCATCAGCCGGACTGCGGACAGGGAAGGCAATCAGCCCCAGCATTTT. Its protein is CAISRTADREGNQPQHF.

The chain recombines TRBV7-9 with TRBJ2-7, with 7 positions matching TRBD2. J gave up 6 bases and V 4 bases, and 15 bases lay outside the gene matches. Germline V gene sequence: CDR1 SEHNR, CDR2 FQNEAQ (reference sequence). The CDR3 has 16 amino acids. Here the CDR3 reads CASSWLVGEGLGEQYF. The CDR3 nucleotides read TGTGCCAGCAGCTGGTTGGTGGGGGAGGGCCTAGGCGAGCAGTACTTC.

The CDR3, as DNA: TGTGCCTGGAGTGTAACACTAATGAACACTGAAGCTTTCTTT. This translates into CAWSVTLMNTEAFF. V is TRBV30 and J is TRBJ1-1; unclear D gene. The CDR3 length is 14 residues. The germline CDR1 and CDR2 sequences are GTSNPN and SVGIG (reference sequence). Deletions cut 0 bases from V and 0 bases from J, with 8 bases between.

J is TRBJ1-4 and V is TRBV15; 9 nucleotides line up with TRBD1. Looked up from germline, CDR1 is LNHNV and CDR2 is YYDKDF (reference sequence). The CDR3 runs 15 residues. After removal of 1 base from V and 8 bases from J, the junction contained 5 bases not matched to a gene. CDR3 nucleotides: TGTGCCACCAGCAGAGCGGGACAGGGTAGGGAAAAACTGTTTTTT. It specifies CATSRAGQGREKLFF.

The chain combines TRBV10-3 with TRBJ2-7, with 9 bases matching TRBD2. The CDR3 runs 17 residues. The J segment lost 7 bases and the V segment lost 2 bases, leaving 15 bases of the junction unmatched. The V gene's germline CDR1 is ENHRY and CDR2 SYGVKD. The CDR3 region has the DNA TGTGCCATCAGTGAGCCCTTTCAGGGACTAGCCGATTGGGAGCAGTACTTC. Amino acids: CAISEPFQGLADWEQYF.

As DNA, the CDR3 is TGTGCCAGCAGTTACTTTACAGGGTCTGGGGCCAACGTCCTGACTTTC. It specifies CASSYFTGSGANVLTF. The rearrangement joins TRBV6-5 to TRBJ2-6; D is perhaps TRBD1 (6 bases). The V end lost 1 base, the J end lost 1 base, and 8 bases lay between the germline ends. Per germline, CDR1 MNHEY and CDR2 SVGAGI. The CDR3 is made up of 16 amino acids.

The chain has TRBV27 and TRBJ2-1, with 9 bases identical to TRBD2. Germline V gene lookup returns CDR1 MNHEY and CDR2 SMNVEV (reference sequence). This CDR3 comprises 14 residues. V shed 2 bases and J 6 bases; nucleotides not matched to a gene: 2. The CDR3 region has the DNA TGTGCCAGCAGTTTAAGTAGCGGGAGCAATGAGCAGTTCTTC. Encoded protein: CASSLSSGSNEQFF.

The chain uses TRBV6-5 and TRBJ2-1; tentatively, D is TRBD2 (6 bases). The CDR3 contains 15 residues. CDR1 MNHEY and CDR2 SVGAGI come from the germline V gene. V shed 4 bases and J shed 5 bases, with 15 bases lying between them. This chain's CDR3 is CASSFRDSGDNEQFF. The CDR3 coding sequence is TGTGCCAGCAGTTTCCGGGACTCGGGAGACAATGAGCAGTTCTTC.

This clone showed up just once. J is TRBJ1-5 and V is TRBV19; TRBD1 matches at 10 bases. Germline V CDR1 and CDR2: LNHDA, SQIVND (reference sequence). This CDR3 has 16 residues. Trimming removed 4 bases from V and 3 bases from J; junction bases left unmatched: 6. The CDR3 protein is CASSTGQGVFNQPQHF. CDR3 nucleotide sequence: TGTGCCAGTAGTACCGGACAGGGGGTATTCAATCAGCCCCAGCATTTT. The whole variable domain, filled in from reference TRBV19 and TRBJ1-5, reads DGGITQSPKYLFRKEGQNVTLSCEQNLNHDAMYWYRQDPGQGLRLIYYSQIVNDFQKGDIAEGYSVSREKKESFPLTVTSAQKNPTAFYLCASSTGQGVFNQPQHFGDGTRLSIL.

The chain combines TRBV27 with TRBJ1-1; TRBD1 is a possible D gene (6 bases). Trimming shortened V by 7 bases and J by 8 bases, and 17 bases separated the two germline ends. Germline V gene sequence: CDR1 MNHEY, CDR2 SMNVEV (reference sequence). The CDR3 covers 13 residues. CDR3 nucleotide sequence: TGTGCCAGCAAAACCTCCGGGACAACGGAAGCTTTCTTT. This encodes CASKTSGTTEAFF.

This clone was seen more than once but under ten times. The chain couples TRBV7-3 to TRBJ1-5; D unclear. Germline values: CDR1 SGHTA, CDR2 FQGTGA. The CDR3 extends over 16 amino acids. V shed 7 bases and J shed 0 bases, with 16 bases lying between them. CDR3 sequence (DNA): TGTGCCAGCAACTCTCGCATACTTTATAGCAATCAGCCCCAGCATTTT. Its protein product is CASNSRILYSNQPQHF.

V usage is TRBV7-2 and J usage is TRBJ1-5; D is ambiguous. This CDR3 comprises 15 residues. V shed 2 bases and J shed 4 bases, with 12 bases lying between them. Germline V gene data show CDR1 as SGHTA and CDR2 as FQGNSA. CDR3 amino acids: CASSLQATGNQPQHF. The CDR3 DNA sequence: TGTGCCAGCAGCTTACAAGCCACGGGGAATCAGCCCCAGCATTTT.